This T cell receptor beta chain was recorded in a study of OX40 agonist ivuxolimab in advanced cancers. Study-wide context: Administration of intravenous ivuxolimab to patients occurred every 2 weeks at 0.01 to 10 mg/kg.

Regarding this clone: What it binds is unknown.

Produced via immunoSEQ multiplex PCR; TCRdb's table is partial and in-frame only. The sample has approximately 41,000 clones; just under 90% are singletons. Germline CDR1 and CDR2: GTSNPN and SVGIG (reference sequence). The CDR3 contains 13 residues. V was cut by 2 bases and J by 4 bases, with 11 bases left in between. Findings and caveats of the study: Antigen targets of the expanded peripheral T cells went undetermined. At 0.1 to 3.0 mg/kg, CD4+ and CD8+ blood T cells expanded clonally by week 6.

The J gene is TRBJ2-5, the V gene TRBV30; D gene uncertain. The material was CD4+ or CD8+ T cells sorted from blood, obtained in a trial of the OX40 agonist ivuxolimab. This receptor was obtained from an adult with an advanced solid tumor such as melanoma, head and neck, liver or kidney cancer. The CDR3 sequence: CAWSKVARETQYF. In nucleotides, the CDR3 is TGTGCCTGGAGTAAGGTGGCTCGAGAGACCCAGTACTTC.